The next 18 T cell receptor beta chains were all read from a single sample in a study of blood T cell repertoires in COVID-19. Data came from immunoSEQ multiplex PCR; TCRdb stores just in-frame clones and leaves some out. The sample holds 15,000 to 20,000 clones; roughly 85% are singletons and the top ten take just under 50%. Sequenced sample: peripheral blood. The origin of the receptors is a human donor in a cohort sampled during active COVID-19.

J is TRBJ2-7 and V is TRBV29-1; TRBD2 agrees at 7 bases. V lost 3 bases to trimming and J lost 2 bases; unmatched junction nucleotides: 1. This CDR3 is built from 12 residues. In germline, CDR1 is SQVTM, CDR2 ANQGSEA. CDR3 sequence: CSVEGGTYEQYF. DNA of the CDR3: TGCAGCGTTGAGGGGGGGACCTACGAGCAGTACTTC.

This chain connects TRBV4-3 to TRBJ1-5, with D possibly TRBD1 on 6 matching bases. V dropped 0 bases and J dropped 5 bases, with 14 bases sitting between them. The CDR3 sequence is 16 residues long. The V gene's germline CDR1 is LGHNA and CDR2 YSLEER. The CDR3 DNA follows: TGCGCCAGCAGCCAAGATTTGGGGCAGGGGCATCAGCCCCAGCATTTT. The encoded protein is CASSQDLGQGHQPQHF.

This chain links TRBV2 with TRBJ2-1, with a tentative D call TRBD1 (6 bases). Trimming pared 2 bases from V and 1 base from J, leaving 9 bases between. Germline CDR1 reads SNHLY; CDR2 reads FYNNEI. This CDR3 comprises 15 residues. The CDR3 nucleotides are TGTGCCAGCAGTGAACAAGGACAGTCCTACAATGAGCAGTTCTTC. Protein: CASSEQGQSYNEQFF.

The J gene is TRBJ2-1, the V gene TRBV5-1; D perhaps matches TRBD1 (5 bases). Looked up from germline, CDR1 is SGHRS and CDR2 is YFSETQ. V lost 3 bases, J lost 3 bases, and 16 bases lay in between. The CDR3 is 16 amino acids. The CDR3 DNA sequence: TGCGCCAGCAGCTCGAGTGGGGCCGGAAACTACAATGAGCAGTTCTTC. Amino acids: CASSSSGAGNYNEQFF.

The rearrangement links TRBV27 to TRBJ1-4, with TRBD1 matching 9 bases. Germline CDR1 and CDR2: MNHEY and SMNVEV (reference sequence). The junction had 12 bases not matched to a gene; V was cut back by 5 bases and J by 8 bases. The CDR3 sequence is 16 residues long. CDR3 sequence: CASSPLMGQGNEKLFF. As DNA, the CDR3 is TGTGCCAGCAGTCCACTCATGGGACAGGGAAACGAAAAACTGTTTTTT.

V usage is TRBV11-2 and J usage is TRBJ2-7; tentative D call: TRBD1 (5 bases). Per the germline V gene, CDR1 is SGHAT and CDR2 is FQNNGV. The CDR3 contains 14 residues. V was clipped by 2 bases and J by 5 bases, with 13 bases between them. The CDR3 DNA follows: TGTGCCAGCAGCTTAATGGGGCGAGGAGACGAGCAGTACTTC. Amino acids: CASSLMGRGDEQYF.

This sequence joins TRBV3-1 (or the pseudogene TRBV3-2) and TRBJ2-7, with D uncertain. The germline CDR1 and CDR2 sequences are LGHDT and YNNKEL (reference sequence). This CDR3 contains 13 residues. Trimming removed 3 bases from V and 6 bases from J, with 12 bases in between. The CDR3 DNA follows: TGTGCCAGCAGCCAGCAATTACTCGGCGAGCAGTACTTC. This gives the protein CASSQQLLGEQYF.

This clone was seen more than once but under ten times. The chain combines TRBV5-1 with TRBJ2-7, with 7 bases that match TRBD1. Trimming at V came to 2 bases and at J to 4 bases, leaving 6 bases not matched to a gene. The CDR3 contains 14 residues. The germline V gene encodes CDR1 SGHRS and CDR2 YFSETQ. The CDR3 reads CASSFEGAGYEQYF. For the CDR3, the DNA is TGCGCCAGCAGCTTCGAGGGGGCTGGGTACGAGCAGTACTTC. Based on the CDR3 plus reference TRBV5-1 and TRBJ2-7, the full variable domain is KAGVTQTPRYLIKTRGQQVTLSCSPISGHRSVSWYQQTPGQGLQFLFEYFSETQRNKGNFPGRFSGRQFSNSRSEMNVSTLELGDSALYLCASSFEGAGYEQYFGPGTRLTVT.

The V and J genes are TRBV4-3 and TRBJ1-2, with TRBD1 identical over 10 bases. Germline CDR1 reads LGHNA; CDR2 reads YSLEER. With V trimmed by 0 bases and J by 1 base, 2 bases remained unmatched. This CDR3 spans 16 amino acids. The CDR3 protein is CASSQEGTGDNYGYTF. As DNA, the CDR3 is TGCGCCAGCAGCCAAGAGGGGACAGGGGATAACTATGGCTACACCTTC.

The chain links TRBV5-4 to TRBJ2-3, with D possibly being TRBD1 (5 bases). Looked up from germline, CDR1 is SGHNT and CDR2 is YYREEE (reference sequence). This CDR3 is 14 amino acids long. Trimming shortened V by 4 bases and J by 0 bases, and 9 bases separated the two germline ends. In DNA, the CDR3 is TGTGCCAGCAGCGCAGACAGTAGCACAGATACGCAGTATTTT. Its protein is CASSADSSTDTQYF.

The chain uses TRBV11-2 and TRBJ1-2; possibly TRBD1 for D (5 bases). Trimming removed 0 bases at V and 8 bases at J, with 10 bases between. The germline V gene has CDR1 SGHAT and CDR2 FQNNGV. CDR3 length: 13 amino acids. CDR3 bases: TGTGCCAGCAGCTTAGACCAGGGTAGGGGCTACACCTTC. It specifies CASSLDQGRGYTF.

V and J are TRBV27 and TRBJ2-7, with 8 bases that match TRBD1. Germline V gene lookup returns CDR1 MNHEY and CDR2 SMNVEV (reference sequence). Trimming cost V 3 bases and J 2 bases; bases outside gene matches: 6. This CDR3 is 15 amino acids long. CDR3 region: CASSFLSTGAYEQYF. CDR3 bases: TGTGCCAGCAGTTTCCTTTCGACAGGGGCCTACGAGCAGTACTTC.

CDR3 nucleotides: TGTGCCAGCAGTGACAGGGCAGGGGGCGCGGATGAAGCTTTCTTT. Its translation: CASSDRAGGADEAFF. The rearrangement links TRBV6-4 to TRBJ1-1; 8 nucleotides line up with TRBD1. The trim removed 2 bases at V and 7 bases at J, leaving 9 bases unmatched. From germline, CDR1 is MRHNA and CDR2 SNTAGT. CDR3 length equals 15 residues.

This chain connects TRBV5-1 to TRBJ1-5; D possibly corresponds to TRBD1 (5 bases). The CDR3 runs 14 residues. Germline V CDR1 and CDR2: SGHRS, YFSETQ. V was shortened by 4 bases and J by 7 bases, with 15 bases between the two germline ends. The CDR3 reads CASSVEGDGQPQHF. DNA of the CDR3: TGCGCCAGCAGCGTGGAAGGGGATGGCCAGCCCCAGCATTTT.

This chain uses TRBV5-1 with TRBJ2-2, with 7 bases that match TRBD1. Trimming cost V 1 base and J 4 bases; bases outside gene matches: 7. This CDR3 is built from 16 residues. The germline V gene encodes CDR1 SGHRS and CDR2 YFSETQ. CDR3 loop: CASSLNTGVSTGELFF. The CDR3 DNA follows: TGCGCCAGCAGCTTGAACACAGGGGTTAGCACCGGGGAGCTGTTTTTT.

V gene TRBV3-1 (or the pseudogene TRBV3-2) combines with J gene TRBJ1-6; a weak D match, TRBD1 (5 bases). This CDR3 is 15 amino acids long. The V end lost 3 bases, the J end lost 6 bases, and 12 bases lay between the germline ends. CDR1 is LGHDT, CDR2 YNNKEL, per germline (reference sequence). CDR3 in amino acids: CASSQLAGGNSPLHF. In DNA, the CDR3 is TGTGCCAGCAGCCAGCTAGCGGGGGGTAATTCACCCCTCCACTTT.

The rearrangement links TRBV6-7 to TRBJ1-1; D perhaps matches TRBD1 (6 bases). TRBV6-7 has ORF status, its function being uncertain. V dropped 2 bases and J dropped 3 bases, with 13 bases sitting between them. The CDR3 consists of 15 residues. CDR3 in amino acids: CASSYQPQGDTEAFF. The CDR3 DNA is TGTGCCAGCAGTTACCAGCCACAGGGAGACACTGAAGCTTTCTTT.

V and J are TRBV27 and TRBJ2-3; the D gene is possibly TRBD2 (7 bases). V lost 4 bases and J lost 2, with 13 bases in between. Germline V gives CDR1 MNHEY, CDR2 SMNVEV (reference sequence). The CDR3 runs to 15 residues. The CDR3 coding sequence is TGTGCCAGCAGTTCTTGGGGGGGCCCCACAGATACGCAGTATTTT. It yields the protein CASSSWGGPTDTQYF.